One and the same sample provided the 28 T cell receptor beta chains below, sequenced in a study of T cell responses to AZD1222 COVID-19 vaccine. Profiled with immunoSEQ multiplex PCR; TCRdb holds only in-frame clones, not every one. The table records more than 150,000 clones, nearly 95% of them present only once. Sequencing used peripheral blood, obtained 28 days after the second AZD1222 dose. The receptors shown here come from an adult who received the AZD1222 COVID-19 vaccine.

V usage is TRBV5-1 and J usage is TRBJ1-1; perhaps TRBD1 as D (5 bases). V lost 5 bases and J 3 bases, leaving 17 bases between the germline ends. The CDR3 has 15 residues. Germline V lookup: CDR1 SGHRS, CDR2 YFSETQ. This chain's CDR3 is CASRARGGDYTEAFF. In DNA form, the CDR3 reads TGCGCCAGCAGGGCGCGGGGAGGGGACTACACTGAAGCTTTCTTT.

This clone has more than one count but fewer than ten. The chain carries TRBV4-1 and TRBJ2-2, with D uncertain. V lost 1 base, J lost 3 bases, and 12 bases lay in between. This CDR3 contains 16 residues. CDR1 is MGHRA, CDR2 YSYEKL, per germline. Written as DNA, the CDR3 is TGCGCCAGCAGCCAAGTCGGCCAGGCACACACCGGGGAGCTGTTTTTT. Amino acids: CASSQVGQAHTGELFF.

This clone was detected once. The CDR3 DNA is TGTGCCAGCGGGGACTTAGGCTGCACAGATACGCAGTATTTT. Translated, it gives CASGDLGCTDTQYF. The chain carries TRBV21-1 and TRBJ2-3; the listed D gene, TRBD2, was not tested against the DNA. TRBV21-1 is reported as a pseudogene. The CDR3 covers 14 residues.

The V call is TRBV6-1, the J call TRBJ2-3, with a possible D match to TRBD2 (5 bases). V lost 2 bases and J lost 0, with 12 bases in between. CDR3 length: 16 amino acids. The V gene's germline CDR1 is MNHNS and CDR2 SASEGT. In nucleotides, the CDR3 is TGTGCCAGCAGTGAAAGGCCGGGGTCTAGCACAGATACGCAGTATTTT. Protein: CASSERPGSSTDTQYF.

The rearrangement links TRBV4-2 to TRBJ1-1; D remains unclear. Per the germline V gene, CDR1 is LGHNA and CDR2 is YNFKEQ. The CDR3 runs 13 residues. The V gene lost 0 bases and the J gene lost 5 bases, with 7 bases spanning the gap. The CDR3 reads CASSQEERTEAFF. CDR3 coding DNA: TGTGCCAGCAGCCAAGAGGAGCGGACTGAAGCTTTCTTT.

The chain is built from TRBV6-5 and TRBJ2-3; D gene unclear. Trimming removed 7 bases from V and 2 bases from J, with 7 bases in between. The CDR3 sequence is 12 residues long. From germline, CDR1 is MNHEY and CDR2 SVGAGI. CDR3 nucleotides: TGTGCCAGCACCCCCGCCACAGATACGCAGTATTTT. This translates into CASTPATDTQYF.

With regard to this clone: Other DNA sequences within the sample encode an identical CDR3. This chain connects TRBV12-3 or TRBV12-4 to TRBJ1-5, with unresolved D. This CDR3 comprises 13 residues. V lost 5 bases and J 1 base, leaving 6 bases between the germline ends. The chain's CDR3 is CASSLGSNQPQHF. The CDR3 DNA sequence: TGTGCCAGCAGTCTGGGCAGCAATCAGCCCCAGCATTTT.

The genes are TRBV18 and TRBJ1-5; D uncertain. The V end lost 2 bases, the J end lost 0 bases, and 8 bases lay between the germline ends. The CDR3 is 15 amino acids. The germline V gene encodes CDR1 KGHSH and CDR2 LQKENI. In DNA form, the CDR3 reads TGTGCCAGCTCACCATCTGCCTTTAGCAATCAGCCCCAGCATTTT. Translation gives CASSPSAFSNQPQHF.

The chain joins TRBV6-5 to TRBJ1-2; 8 bases match TRBD1. CDR1 is MNHEY and CDR2 is SVGAGI in the germline V gene. With 6 bases clipped from V and 6 bases from J, the junction kept 12 bases outside the gene matches. This CDR3 region has 15 residues. The CDR3 DNA follows: TGTGCCAGCAGCTCCGGGACAGGTTCTTTGGATGGCTACACCTTC. It codes for CASSSGTGSLDGYTF.

The chain couples TRBV18 to TRBJ2-7, with 11 bases fitting TRBD1. Trimming cost V 8 bases and J 0 bases; bases outside gene matches: 6. The CDR3 totals 15 residues. The germline CDR1 and CDR2 sequences are KGHSH and LQKENI. CDR3 sequence reads: CASTTGTGGSYEQYF. The DNA of the CDR3 is TGTGCCAGCACTACCGGGACAGGGGGCTCCTACGAGCAGTACTTC.

The chain recombines TRBV19 with TRBJ1-5; 7 nucleotides align to TRBD1. With 2 bases clipped from V and 5 bases from J, the junction kept 6 bases outside the gene matches. CDR3 size: 15 residues. Germline V gene sequence: CDR1 LNHDA, CDR2 SQIVND (reference sequence). The CDR3 DNA follows: TGTGCCAGTAGTATATATACAGGGGAGGATCAGCCCCAGCATTTT. Translating gives CASSIYTGEDQPQHF.

This chain connects TRBV11-2 to TRBJ2-2; D is perhaps TRBD1 (6 bases). Germline CDR1 and CDR2: SGHAT and FQNNGV. V dropped 6 bases and J dropped 4 bases, with 15 bases sitting between them. This CDR3 spans 15 amino acids. The CDR3 DNA is TGTGCCAGCAGTTTCGGACAGCCCATCACCGGGGAGCTGTTTTTT. Its protein product is CASSFGQPITGELFF. The full variable domain, its missing parts supplied by reference TRBV11-2 and TRBJ2-2, is EAGVAQSPRYKIIEKRQSVAFWCNPISGHATLYWYQQILGQGPKLLIQFQNNGVVDDSQLPKDRFSAERLKGVDSTLKIQPAKLEDSAVYLCASSFGQPITGELFFGEGSRLTVL.

The chain uses TRBV4-3 and TRBJ2-1, with 8 bases matching TRBD2. Germline V lookup: CDR1 LGHNA, CDR2 YSLEER. This CDR3 is built from 15 residues. With V trimmed by 1 base and J by 12 bases, 11 bases remained unmatched. In nucleotides, the CDR3 is TGCGCCAGCAGCCAAGGGCACGCGGGGGGCATGGCGCAGTTCTTC. Its protein is CASSQGHAGGMAQFF.

This clone was seen just once. This chain connects TRBV18 to TRBJ2-7, with 7 nucleotides matching TRBD1. The junction had 5 bases not matched to a gene; V was cut back by 6 bases and J by 0 bases. This CDR3 spans 14 amino acids. From germline, CDR1 is KGHSH and CDR2 LQKENI. The DNA for the CDR3 is TGTGCCAGCTCGACCGGGACAGCCTCCTACGAGCAGTACTTC. It is translated as CASSTGTASYEQYF.

The chain couples TRBV12-3 or TRBV12-4 to TRBJ2-5; no clear D. The CDR3 extends over 13 amino acids. Trimming left V 8 bases short and J 5 bases short, with 15 bases between. Here the CDR3 DNA reads TGTGCCAGCTCTTCACCCCCTGGGGAGACCCAGTACTTC. This codes for CASSSPPGETQYF.

J is TRBJ2-7 and V is TRBV28; the match to TRBD2 covers 7 bases. CDR3 length: 14 residues. After removal of 11 bases from V and 2 bases from J, the junction contained 12 bases not matched to a gene. Germline lookup yields CDR1 MDHEN and CDR2 SYDVKM. This CDR3 reads CAASFQRDPYEQYF. The CDR3 DNA reads as TGTGCCGCCAGCTTCCAGCGGGACCCCTACGAGCAGTACTTC.

This chain uses TRBV6-6 with TRBJ1-5; 9 bases match TRBD1. V was pared by 7 bases and J by 5 bases, with 9 bases of the junction left unmatched. There are 15 residues in the CDR3. The germline CDR1 and CDR2 sequences are MNHNY and SVGAGI (reference sequence). The CDR3 bases are TGTGCCAGCACCGACGGACAGGGGCTCGATCAGCCCCAGCATTTT. Amino acid sequence: CASTDGQGLDQPQHF.

V and J are TRBV5-1 and TRBJ2-3; 7 nucleotides align to TRBD1. CDR1 SGHRS and CDR2 YFSETQ come from the germline V gene. The CDR3 consists of 17 residues. V shed 4 bases, J shed 1 base, and the junction held 12 bases outside the gene matches. CDR3 sequence (DNA): TGCGCCAGCAGCAGAAAGACAGGGATTTATGGCACAGATACGCAGTATTTT. Translation: CASSRKTGIYGTDTQYF.

The V call is TRBV10-3, the J call TRBJ1-3; D gene uncertain. Deletions cut 4 bases from V and 0 bases from J, with 7 bases between. This CDR3 spans 14 amino acids. Germline V lookup: CDR1 ENHRY, CDR2 SYGVKD. CDR3 coding DNA: TGTGCCATCAGTGCGATGGTCTCTGGAAACACCATATATTTT. As protein: CAISAMVSGNTIYF.

This sequence joins TRBV30 and TRBJ1-5, with D possibly matching TRBD1 (5 bases). This CDR3 has 15 amino acids. The V gene lost 2 bases and the J gene lost 0 bases, with 11 bases spanning the gap. Germline V CDR1 and CDR2: GTSNPN, SVGIG (reference sequence). CDR3 DNA: TGTGCCTGGAGTCTCGGGGGGAGTAGCAATCAGCCCCAGCATTTT. Amino acid sequence: CAWSLGGSSNQPQHF.

The CDR3 coding sequence is TGTGCCAGCAGCTTATCCGGAGACAGCACAGATACGCAGTATTTT. As protein: CASSLSGDSTDTQYF. V and J are TRBV11-3 and TRBJ2-3; D gene unclear. V lost 2 bases, J lost 0 bases, and 9 bases lay in between. Per the germline V gene, CDR1 is SGHNT and CDR2 is YENEEA. The CDR3 runs to 15 residues.

This sequence joins TRBV21-1 and TRBJ1-5. TRBV21-1 is a known pseudogene. The CDR3 has 12 residues. In DNA form, the CDR3 reads TGTGCCAGCAGCAAGGGGAATCAGCCCCAGCATTTT. This encodes CASSKGNQPQHF.

V is TRBV10-1 and J is TRBJ2-7; D call uncertain. Germline V gives CDR1 WNHNN, CDR2 SYGVQD (reference sequence). The CDR3 covers 15 residues. Trimming left V 2 bases short and J 5 bases short, with 16 bases between. The CDR3 reads CASSEGLGRKHEQYF. In nucleotides, the CDR3 is TGCGCCAGCAGTGAGGGGTTAGGCAGGAAACACGAGCAGTACTTC.

This chain connects TRBV2 to TRBJ2-3; the match to TRBD2 covers 7 bases. Trimming removed 8 bases from V and 2 bases from J; junction bases left unmatched: 10. Germline V gives CDR1 SNHLY, CDR2 FYNNEI. CDR3 length: 15 amino acids. CDR3 coding DNA: TGTGCCAGCGACTTAGCGGGCATTACCACAGATACGCAGTATTTT. Encoded protein: CASDLAGITTDTQYF.

In DNA, the CDR3 is TGCGCCAGCAGTGAACAGGGTAAACAGCCCCAGCATTTT. This translates into CASSEQGKQPQHF. The chain has TRBV10-2 and TRBJ1-5; perhaps TRBD1 as D (6 bases). The germline gives CDR1 WSHSY, CDR2 SAAADI. V lost 3 bases to trimming and J lost 7 bases, with 10 bases between them. The CDR3 is made up of 13 amino acids.

The chain combines TRBV4-2 with TRBJ1-1; D is ambiguous. This CDR3 has 18 residues. CDR1 and CDR2 from the germline V gene are LGHNA and YNFKEQ. Trimming took 0 bases from V and 1 from J, leaving 18 bases between them. The CDR3 DNA reads as TGTGCCAGCAGCCAAGAAGGCTTGGGCGCAGGCCGGAACACTGAAGCTTTCTTT. Residues: CASSQEGLGAGRNTEAFF.

The chain combines TRBV10-3 with TRBJ2-6, with no clear D. Germline V lookup: CDR1 ENHRY, CDR2 SYGVKD. The V end lost 3 bases, the J end lost 4 bases, and 7 bases lay between the germline ends. The CDR3 runs 14 residues. CDR3 amino acids: CAISDGSGANVLTF. The CDR3 DNA follows: TGTGCCATCAGTGACGGGTCCGGGGCCAACGTCCTGACTTTC.

As to this clone: Since the CDR3 does not end with the conserved phenylalanine or tryptophan, this likely comes from a read error. The DNA is omitted, as the CDR3 cannot be located on it reliably, and the CDR3 follows TCRdb's listing. The chain uses TRBV7-3 and TRBJ1-2. From its first to its last residue, the CDR3 has 12 amino acids. The germline CDR1 and CDR2 sequences are SGHTA and FQGTGA. The CDR3 protein is CASSDISGLRRR.